This entry lists 12 T cell receptor beta chains sequenced from one sample in a study of shared clonotypes between healthy human individuals. Profiled with immunoSEQ multiplex PCR; TCRdb holds only in-frame clones, not every one. The table has roughly 2.4 million clones, approximately 96% seen once. The sequencing input was naive CD4+ T cells sorted from blood. This sample's subset: CD45RA+ positively selected. The source of these receptors is a man younger than 30 in good health.

The gene calls are TRBV5-4 and TRBJ2-1, with a weak D call TRBD2 (6 bases). Germline V gene lookup returns CDR1 SGHNT and CDR2 YYREEE (reference sequence). This CDR3 is built from 17 residues. The V gene lost 4 bases and the J gene lost 0 bases, with 17 bases spanning the gap. CDR3 residues: CASSPMSGESSYNEQFF. CDR3 coding DNA: TGTGCCAGCAGCCCAATGTCGGGGGAGAGCTCCTACAATGAGCAGTTCTTC. The full variable domain, completed using reference TRBV5-4 and TRBJ2-1, is ETGVTQSPTHLIKTRGQQVTLRCSSQSGHNTVSWYQQALGQGPQFIFQYYREEENGRGNFPPRFSGLQFPNYSSELNVNALELDDSALYLCASSPMSGESSYNEQFFGPGTRLTVL.

The rearrangement links TRBV5-1 to TRBJ1-2, with D perhaps TRBD1 (5 bases). V lost 3 bases and J lost 7, with 16 bases in between. CDR1 is SGHRS and CDR2 is YFSETQ in the germline V gene. The CDR3 sequence is 14 residues long. The CDR3 is CASSSGTLGVGYTF. In nucleotides, the CDR3 is TGCGCCAGCAGCTCCGGGACGCTGGGAGTTGGCTACACCTTC.

The chain couples TRBV7-6 to TRBJ2-7, with D uncertain. This CDR3 contains 12 residues. V was pared by 4 bases and J by 2 bases, with 6 bases between. Germline CDR1 is SGHVS and CDR2 is FNYEAQ. The CDR3 bases are TGTGCCAGCAGCTCGTATACCTACGAGCAGTACTTC. It codes for CASSSYTYEQYF.

A few counts support this clone. The chain couples TRBV7-9 to TRBJ1-1; D remains unclear. V dropped 3 bases and J dropped 1 base, with 3 bases sitting between them. The CDR3 is 12 amino acids. Germline CDR1 reads SEHNR; CDR2 reads FQNEAQ (reference sequence). The CDR3 loop is CASSFTNTEAFF. Here the CDR3 DNA reads TGTGCCAGCAGCTTTACGAACACTGAAGCTTTCTTT.

The chain has TRBV30 and TRBJ1-2; TRBD1 is a possible D gene (6 bases). Per the germline V gene, CDR1 is GTSNPN and CDR2 is SVGIG (reference sequence). The V gene lost 1 base and the J gene lost 7 bases, with 7 bases spanning the gap. CDR3 length: 11 residues. The CDR3 spells CAWSEGGGYTF. The CDR3 bases are TGTGCCTGGAGTGAAGGGGGTGGCTACACCTTC. Looking up the rest from reference TRBV30 and TRBJ1-2 gives the full variable domain: SQTIHQWPATLVQPVGSPLSLECTVEGTSNPNLYWYRQAAGRGLQLLFYSVGIGQISSEVPQNLSASRPQDRQFILSSKKLLLSDSGFYLCAWSEGGGYTFGSGTRLTVV.

This sequence joins TRBV28 and TRBJ1-6, with D perhaps TRBD1 (5 bases). Between the trimmed V and J ends, which lost 6 bases and 7 bases, there was a span of 16 bases. CDR1 and CDR2 from the germline V gene are MDHEN and SYDVKM. The length of the CDR3 is 15 residues. The CDR3 DNA follows: TGTGCCAGCAGGGGGGGGGAACTGGGGAATTCACCCCTCCACTTT. This encodes CASRGGELGNSPLHF.

The chain is built from TRBV29-1 and TRBJ1-1; tentatively, D is TRBD1 (6 bases). Per the germline V gene, CDR1 is SQVTM and CDR2 is ANQGSEA. This CDR3 region has 14 residues. V shed 6 bases and J shed 1 base, with 15 bases lying between them. The CDR3 protein is CSVQPSRGNTEAFF. CDR3 nucleotides: TGCAGCGTCCAACCCTCCAGGGGGAACACTGAAGCTTTCTTT.

Points on this clone: The sample has other DNA sequences that encode this CDR3 too. This rearrangement joins TRBV5-1 to TRBJ2-7; D not certain. Between the trimmed V and J ends, which lost 0 bases and 7 bases, there was a span of 8 bases. Germline V gene lookup returns CDR1 SGHRS and CDR2 YFSETQ. The CDR3 has 12 amino acids. CDR3 nucleotide sequence: TGCGCCAGCAGCTTGGAGGGCCGGGAGCAGTACTTC. This encodes CASSLEGREQYF.

The gene calls are TRBV6-1 and TRBJ2-7; 7 positions agree with TRBD1. CDR1 and CDR2 from the germline V gene are MNHNS and SASEGT. This CDR3 is built from 13 residues. With V trimmed by 6 bases and J by 9 bases, 11 bases remained unmatched. CDR3: CASRRTGVVGQYF. CDR3 coding DNA: TGTGCCAGCAGGAGGACAGGCGTTGTCGGGCAGTACTTC.

This clone appeared a single time. This rearrangement joins TRBV6-1 to TRBJ1-4; no clear D. Germline V gene sequence: CDR1 MNHNS, CDR2 SASEGT. Trimming removed 7 bases at V and 3 bases at J, with 9 bases between. The CDR3 totals 13 residues. CDR3 residues: CASKRVPNEKLFF. In nucleotides, the CDR3 is TGTGCCAGCAAAAGGGTACCTAATGAAAAACTGTTTTTT.

About this clone: This same CDR3 is encoded by further DNA sequences in the sample. The chain has TRBV5-1 and TRBJ2-3; TRBD1 matches 7 bases. Germline V CDR1 and CDR2: SGHRS, YFSETQ. This CDR3 is 15 amino acids long. Trimming cost V 0 bases and J 6 bases; bases outside gene matches: 7. Here the CDR3 DNA reads TGCGCCAGCAGCTTGGGCGGAAGCAGGGGGGATACGCAGTATTTT. Translation: CASSLGGSRGDTQYF.

This rearrangement joins TRBV21-1 to TRBJ1-5. TRBV21-1 is an annotated pseudogene. The CDR3 runs 15 residues. The CDR3 protein is CASSKAPLSNQPQHF. CDR3 DNA sequence: TGTGCCAGCAGCAAAGCCCCTCTTAGCAATCAGCCCCAGCATTTT.